What follows describes a single T cell receptor (beta chain). A sample-barcoded 5' primer and a J-beta primer mix were used in a second PCR of roughly 7 to 12 cycles. In TCRdb, the 5' RACE reads were re-called with MiXCR into one record per CDR3 protein. The repertoire includes 1,500,000 or so distinct CDR3 sequences, about 42% of them detected once, and around 4% sits in the top ten. The data derive from a study of blood T cells in healthy people across ages. Study summary: Every two T cells gave about one barcoded beta molecule via template switching.

The authors drew approximately 9 milliliters of peripheral blood from each donor. The sample was blood. The clonotype comes from a woman between 18 and 30 years old in good health.

DNA for the CDR3: TGTGCCAGCAGCCCGACGGGACTAGCTGCTCGCGAGCAGTACTTC. Encoded protein: CASSPTGLAAREQYF. The chain has TRBV4-2 and TRBJ2-7; TRBD2 aligns across 9 bases. Germline assignment: CDR1 LGHNA and CDR2 YNFKEQ. The J segment lost 6 bases and the V segment lost 4 bases, leaving 10 bases of the junction unmatched. The CDR3 consists of 15 residues.